This T cell receptor beta chain emerged from a study of long-term antiretroviral therapy in people with HIV. This CDR3 is 19 amino acids long. V was trimmed by 4 bases and J by 0 bases, leaving 20 bases between them. Germline-derived CDR1 and CDR2 are SGHNT and YYREEE (reference sequence). General study findings and limits: Diversity remained lower than transplant donor controls, even though it increased after ART.

It was in the United States that all participants with HIV were treated. A remark on this clone: The antigen remains unidentified.

The assay, immunoSEQ v3.0, was run at survey level. Sequencing of each sample targeted about 35,000-55,000 T-cell genomes. Here immunoSEQ multiplex PCR was the method, and the copy in TCRdb shows in-frame clones only, minus some. The table records approximately 30,000 clones, about 76% of them present only once. The TCR was taken from a young man with HIV. The V gene is TRBV5-4, the J gene TRBJ2-6; D is unresolved. This specimen consisted of unsorted PBMCs, obtained 1.9 years after starting antiretroviral therapy. The CDR3: CASSQDLSESFSGANVLTF. As DNA, the CDR3 is TGTGCCAGCAGCCAAGATCTTTCAGAATCATTCTCTGGGGCCAACGTCCTGACTTTC.